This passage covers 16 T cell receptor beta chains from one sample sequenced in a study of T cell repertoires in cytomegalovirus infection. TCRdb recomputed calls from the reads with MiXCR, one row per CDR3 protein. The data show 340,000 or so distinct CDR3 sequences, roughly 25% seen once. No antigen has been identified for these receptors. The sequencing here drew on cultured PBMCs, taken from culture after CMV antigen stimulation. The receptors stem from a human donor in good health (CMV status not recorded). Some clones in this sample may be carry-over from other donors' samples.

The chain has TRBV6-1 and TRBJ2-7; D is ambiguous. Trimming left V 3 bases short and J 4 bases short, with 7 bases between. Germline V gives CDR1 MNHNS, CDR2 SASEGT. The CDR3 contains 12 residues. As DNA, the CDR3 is TGTGCCAGCAGTGAGCGAAGTTACGAGCAGTACGTC. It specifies CASSERSYEQYV.

The CDR3 is CSARQGVGYEQYF. The CDR3 DNA sequence: TGCAGTGCTAGACAGGGGGTTGGCTACGAGCAGTACTTC. The chain has TRBV20-1 and TRBJ2-7, with TRBD1 identical over 7 bases. There are 13 residues in the CDR3. The J segment lost 3 bases and the V segment lost 2 bases, leaving 4 bases of the junction unmatched. CDR1 is DFQATT, CDR2 SNEGSKA, per germline (reference sequence).

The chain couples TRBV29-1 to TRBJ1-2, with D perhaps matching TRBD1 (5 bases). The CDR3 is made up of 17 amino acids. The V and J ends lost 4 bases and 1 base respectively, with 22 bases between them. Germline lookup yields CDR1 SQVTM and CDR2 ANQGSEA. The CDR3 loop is CSVGELTESRVNYGYTF. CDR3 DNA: TGCAGCGTTGGGGAACTGACAGAGTCGAGGGTTAACTATGGCTACACCTTC. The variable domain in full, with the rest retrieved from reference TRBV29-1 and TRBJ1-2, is SAVISQKPSRDICQRGTSLTIQCQVDSQVTMMFWYRQQPGQSLTLIATANQGSEATYESGFVIDKFPISRPNLTFSTLTVSNMSPEDSSIYLCSVGELTESRVNYGYTFGSGTRLTVV.

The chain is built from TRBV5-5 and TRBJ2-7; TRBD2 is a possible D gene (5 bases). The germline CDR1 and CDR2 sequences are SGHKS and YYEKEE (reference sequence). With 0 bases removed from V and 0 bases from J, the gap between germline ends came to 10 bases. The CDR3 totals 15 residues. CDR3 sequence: CASSLGYGSSYEQYF. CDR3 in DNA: TGTGCCAGCAGCTTGGGGTATGGGAGCTCCTACGAGCAGTACTTC.

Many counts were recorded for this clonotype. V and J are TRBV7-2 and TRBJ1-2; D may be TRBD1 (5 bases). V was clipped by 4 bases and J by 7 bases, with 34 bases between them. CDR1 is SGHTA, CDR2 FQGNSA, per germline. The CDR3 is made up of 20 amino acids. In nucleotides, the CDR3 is TGTGCCAGCAGCTATCCAGTACGGGCCGTCGGGGACTTTGACTGGGCTGGCTACACCTTC. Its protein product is CASSYPVRAVGDFDWAGYTF.

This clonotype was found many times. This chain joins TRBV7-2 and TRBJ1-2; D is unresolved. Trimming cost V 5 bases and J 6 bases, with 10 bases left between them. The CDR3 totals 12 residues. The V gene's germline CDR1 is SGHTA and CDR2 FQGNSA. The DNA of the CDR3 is TGTGCCAGCAGCCTCGGCCTGGATGGCTACACCTTC. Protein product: CASSLGLDGYTF.

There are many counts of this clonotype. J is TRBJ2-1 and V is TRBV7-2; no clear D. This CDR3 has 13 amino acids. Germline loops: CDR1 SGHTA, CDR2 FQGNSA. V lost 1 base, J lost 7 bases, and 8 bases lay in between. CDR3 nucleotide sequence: TGTGCCAGCAGCTTAGATCCCCTGAATGAGCAGTTCTTC. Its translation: CASSLDPLNEQFF.

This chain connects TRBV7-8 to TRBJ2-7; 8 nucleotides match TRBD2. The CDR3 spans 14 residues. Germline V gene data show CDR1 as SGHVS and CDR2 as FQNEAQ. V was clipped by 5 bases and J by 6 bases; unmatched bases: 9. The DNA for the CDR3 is TGTGCCAGCAGCGAAACGGGGGGGCCCTTCGAGCAGTACGTC. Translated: CASSETGGPFEQYV.

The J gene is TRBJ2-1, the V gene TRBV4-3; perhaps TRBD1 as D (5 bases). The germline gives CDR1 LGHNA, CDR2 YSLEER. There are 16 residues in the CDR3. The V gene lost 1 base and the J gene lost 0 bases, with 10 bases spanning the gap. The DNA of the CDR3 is TGCGCCAGCAGCCAAGCACAGGCGTCCTCCTACAATGAGCAGTTCTTC. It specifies CASSQAQASSYNEQFF.

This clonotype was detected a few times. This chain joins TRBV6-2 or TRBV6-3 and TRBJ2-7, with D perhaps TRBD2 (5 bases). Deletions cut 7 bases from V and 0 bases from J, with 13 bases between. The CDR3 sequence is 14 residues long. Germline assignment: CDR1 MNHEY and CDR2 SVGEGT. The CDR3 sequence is CASTGRRDSYEQYF. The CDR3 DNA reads TGTGCCAGCACGGGGAGAAGGGACTCCTACGAGCAGTACTTC.

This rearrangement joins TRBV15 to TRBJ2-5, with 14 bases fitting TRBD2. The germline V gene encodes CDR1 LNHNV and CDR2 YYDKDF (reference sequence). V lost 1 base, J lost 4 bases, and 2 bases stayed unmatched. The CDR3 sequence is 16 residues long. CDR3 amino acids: CATSRATSGRAETQYF. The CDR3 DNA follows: TGTGCCACCAGCAGAGCGACTAGCGGGAGGGCAGAGACCCAGTACTTC.

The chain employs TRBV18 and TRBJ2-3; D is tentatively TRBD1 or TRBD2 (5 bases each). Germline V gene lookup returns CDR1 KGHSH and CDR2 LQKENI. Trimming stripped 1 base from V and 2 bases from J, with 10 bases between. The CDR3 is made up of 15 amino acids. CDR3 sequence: CASSPRDLLTDTQYF. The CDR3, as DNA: TGTGCCAGCTCACCACGGGACCTCCTCACAGATACGCAGTATTTT.

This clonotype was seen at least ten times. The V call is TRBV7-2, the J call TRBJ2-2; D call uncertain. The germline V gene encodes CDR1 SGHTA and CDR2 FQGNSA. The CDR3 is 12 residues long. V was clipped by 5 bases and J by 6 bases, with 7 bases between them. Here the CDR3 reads CASSRLPGELFF. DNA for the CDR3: TGTGCCAGCAGCCGCCTCCCCGGGGAGCTGTTTTTT.

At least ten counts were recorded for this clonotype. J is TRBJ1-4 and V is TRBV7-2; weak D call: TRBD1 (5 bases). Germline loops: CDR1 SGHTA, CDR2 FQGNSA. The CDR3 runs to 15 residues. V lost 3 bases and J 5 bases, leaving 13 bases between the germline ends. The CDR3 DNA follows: TGTGCCAGCAGCTTTTCAGGGTTAGGGAATGAAAAACTGTTTTTT. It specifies CASSFSGLGNEKLFF.

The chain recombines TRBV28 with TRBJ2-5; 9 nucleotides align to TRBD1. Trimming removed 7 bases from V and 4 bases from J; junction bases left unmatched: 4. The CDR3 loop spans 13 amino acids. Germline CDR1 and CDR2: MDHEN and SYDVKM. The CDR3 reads CASKTGGRETQYF. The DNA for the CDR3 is TGTGCCAGCAAGACAGGGGGACGAGAGACCCAGTACTTC.

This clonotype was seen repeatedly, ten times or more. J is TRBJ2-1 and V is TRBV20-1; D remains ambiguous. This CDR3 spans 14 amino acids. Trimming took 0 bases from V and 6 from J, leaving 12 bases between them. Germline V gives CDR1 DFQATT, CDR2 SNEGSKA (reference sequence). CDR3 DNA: TGCAGTGCTAGAGATTGGGGTGTCGGCAATGAGCAGTTCTTC. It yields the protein CSARDWGVGNEQFF.